This TCR beta chain stems from a study of identifying expanded T cells in peripheral blood. Study results and limitations: Variance in clone template counts between roughly two-week samples significantly increased with total template count across all healthy donors. Approximately 1.2 clones differed between technical replicates, versus approximately 17 and 20 over time.

About this clone itself: Its cognate antigen is unknown.

Produced via immunoSEQ multiplex PCR; TCRdb's table is partial and in-frame only. The data contain about 85,000 clones, 70% to 90% of them singletons. Healthy donors had no documented immune events, such as infections, while sampled. V was clipped by 6 bases and J by 7 bases; unmatched bases: 3. Germline CDR1 is SNHLY and CDR2 is FYNNEI. This CDR3 comprises 14 residues. The sequenced sample was blood. This chain links TRBV2 with TRBJ2-2, with 12 bases fitting TRBD2. This clonotype was obtained from a person aged 18 to 70 in good health. The CDR3 nucleotides read TGTGCCAGCAGGCAACTAGCGGGGGGCGGGGAGCTGTTTTTT. It yields the protein CASRQLAGGGELFF. Combining the CDR3 with reference TRBV2 and TRBJ2-2 gives the whole variable domain EPEVTQTPSHQVTQMGQEVILRCVPISNHLYFYWYRQILGQKVEFLVSFYNNEISEKSEIFDDQFSVERPDGSNFTLKIRSTKLEDSAMYFCASRQLAGGGELFFGEGSRLTVL.